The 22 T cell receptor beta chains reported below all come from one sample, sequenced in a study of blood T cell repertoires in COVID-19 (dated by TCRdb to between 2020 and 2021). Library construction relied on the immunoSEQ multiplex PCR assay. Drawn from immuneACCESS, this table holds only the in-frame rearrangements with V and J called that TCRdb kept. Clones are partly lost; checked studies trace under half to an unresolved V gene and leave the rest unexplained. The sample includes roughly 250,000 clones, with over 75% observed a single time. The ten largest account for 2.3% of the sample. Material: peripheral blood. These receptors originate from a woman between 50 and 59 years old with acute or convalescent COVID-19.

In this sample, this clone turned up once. The CDR3 bases are TGCGCCAGCAGCCCGGGACTAGCGGGAGTAGCCTACGAGCAGTACTTC. Protein product: CASSPGLAGVAYEQYF. The V and J genes are TRBV5-1 and TRBJ2-7; 14 bases agree with TRBD2. Germline CDR1 and CDR2: SGHRS and YFSETQ. V was clipped by 4 bases and J by 2 bases; unmatched bases: 5. The CDR3 is 16 amino acids.

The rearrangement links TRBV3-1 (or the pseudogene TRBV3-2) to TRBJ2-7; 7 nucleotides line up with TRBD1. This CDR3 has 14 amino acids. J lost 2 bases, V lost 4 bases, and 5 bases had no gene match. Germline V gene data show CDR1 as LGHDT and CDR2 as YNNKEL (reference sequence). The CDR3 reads CASSLTGVPYEQYF. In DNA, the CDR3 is TGTGCCAGCAGCCTTACAGGGGTCCCCTACGAGCAGTACTTC.

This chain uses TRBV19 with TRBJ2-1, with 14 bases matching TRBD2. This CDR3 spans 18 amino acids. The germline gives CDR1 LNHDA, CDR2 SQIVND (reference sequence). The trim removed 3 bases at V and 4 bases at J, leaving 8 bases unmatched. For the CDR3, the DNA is TGTGCCAGTAGTATCCCCGGGACTAGCGGGAGAGAATACAATGAGCAGTTCTTC. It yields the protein CASSIPGTSGREYNEQFF. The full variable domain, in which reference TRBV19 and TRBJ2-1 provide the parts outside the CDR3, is DGGITQSPKYLFRKEGQNVTLSCEQNLNHDAMYWYRQDPGQGLRLIYYSQIVNDFQKGDIAEGYSVSREKKESFPLTVTSAQKNPTAFYLCASSIPGTSGREYNEQFFGPGTRLTVL.

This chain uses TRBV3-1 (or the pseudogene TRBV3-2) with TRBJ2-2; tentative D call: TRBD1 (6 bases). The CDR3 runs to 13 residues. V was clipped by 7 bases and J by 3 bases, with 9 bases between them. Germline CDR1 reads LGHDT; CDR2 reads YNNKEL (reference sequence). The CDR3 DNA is TGTGCCAGCACCCGGACAGACACCGGGGAGCTGTTTTTT. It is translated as CASTRTDTGELFF.

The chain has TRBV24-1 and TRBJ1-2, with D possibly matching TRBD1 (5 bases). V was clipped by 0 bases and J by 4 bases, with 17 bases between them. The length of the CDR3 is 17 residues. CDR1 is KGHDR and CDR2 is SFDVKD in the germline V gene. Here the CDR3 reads CATSDLGAAPFPYGYTF. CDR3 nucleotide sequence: TGTGCCACCAGTGATTTGGGGGCTGCACCTTTCCCCTATGGCTACACCTTC.

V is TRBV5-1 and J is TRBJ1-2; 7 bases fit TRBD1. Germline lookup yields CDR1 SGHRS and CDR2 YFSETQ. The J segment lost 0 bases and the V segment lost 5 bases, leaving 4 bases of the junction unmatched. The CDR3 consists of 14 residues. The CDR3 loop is CASRAGTANYGYTF. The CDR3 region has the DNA TGCGCCAGCAGGGCGGGGACAGCTAACTATGGCTACACCTTC.

The CDR3 DNA sequence: TGTGCCAGCAGTTCCTCCTTTTCCTACGAGCAGTACTTC. Translating gives CASSSSFSYEQYF. V and J are TRBV12-3 or TRBV12-4 and TRBJ2-7; D remains unclear. CDR3 length: 13 amino acids. Trimming took off 4 bases at V and 1 base at J, with 8 bases between the two ends.

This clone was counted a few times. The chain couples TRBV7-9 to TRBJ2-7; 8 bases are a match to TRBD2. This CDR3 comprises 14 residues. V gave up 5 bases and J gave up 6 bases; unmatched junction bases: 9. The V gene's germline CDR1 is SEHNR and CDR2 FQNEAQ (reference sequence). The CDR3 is CASSVSGSDGEQYF. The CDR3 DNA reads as TGTGCCAGCAGCGTCAGCGGGAGTGACGGCGAGCAGTACTTC.

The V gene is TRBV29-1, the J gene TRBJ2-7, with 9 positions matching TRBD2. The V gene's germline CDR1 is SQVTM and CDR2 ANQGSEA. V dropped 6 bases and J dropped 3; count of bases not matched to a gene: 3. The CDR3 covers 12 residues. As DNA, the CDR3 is TGCAGCGTGGGACTAGCAGACTACGAGCAGTACTTC. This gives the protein CSVGLADYEQYF.

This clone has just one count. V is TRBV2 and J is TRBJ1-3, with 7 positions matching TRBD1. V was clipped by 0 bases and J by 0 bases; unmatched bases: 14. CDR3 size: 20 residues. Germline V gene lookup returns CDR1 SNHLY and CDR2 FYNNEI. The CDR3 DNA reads TGTGCCAGCAGTGAAGCTTTTTTGTGGACGGGGACAGCCTCTGGAAACACCATATATTTT. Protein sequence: CASSEAFLWTGTASGNTIYF.

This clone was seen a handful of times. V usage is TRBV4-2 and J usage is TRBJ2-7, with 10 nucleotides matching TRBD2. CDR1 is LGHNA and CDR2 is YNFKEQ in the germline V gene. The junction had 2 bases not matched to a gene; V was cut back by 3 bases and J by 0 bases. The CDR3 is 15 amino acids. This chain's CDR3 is CASSQTSGLSYEQYF. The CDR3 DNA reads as TGTGCCAGCAGCCAGACTAGCGGGCTCTCCTACGAGCAGTACTTC.

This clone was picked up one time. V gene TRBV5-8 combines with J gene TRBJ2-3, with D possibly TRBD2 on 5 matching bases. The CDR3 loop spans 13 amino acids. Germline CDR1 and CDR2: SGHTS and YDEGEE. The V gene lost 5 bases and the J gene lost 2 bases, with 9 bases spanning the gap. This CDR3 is CASRLRATDTQYF. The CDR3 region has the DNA TGTGCCAGCAGACTGAGGGCCACAGATACGCAGTATTTT.

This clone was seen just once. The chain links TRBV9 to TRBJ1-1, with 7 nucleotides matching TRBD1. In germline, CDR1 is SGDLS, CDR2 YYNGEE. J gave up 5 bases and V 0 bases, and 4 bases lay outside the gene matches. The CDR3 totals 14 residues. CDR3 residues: CASSVEGARTEAFF. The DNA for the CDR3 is TGTGCCAGCAGCGTAGAGGGGGCTCGAACTGAAGCTTTCTTT. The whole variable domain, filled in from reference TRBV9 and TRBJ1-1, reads DSGVTQTPKHLITATGQRVTLRCSPRSGDLSVYWYQQSLDQGLQFLIQYYNGEERAKGNILERFSAQQFPDLHSELNLSSLELGDSALYFCASSVEGARTEAFFGQGTRLTVV.

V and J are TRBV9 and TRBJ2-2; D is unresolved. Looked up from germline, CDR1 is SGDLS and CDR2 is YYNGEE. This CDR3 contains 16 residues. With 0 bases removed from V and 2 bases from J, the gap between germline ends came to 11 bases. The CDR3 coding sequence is TGTGCCAGCAGCGTAGAGGTGCGCGGAAACACCGGGGAGCTGTTTTTT. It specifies CASSVEVRGNTGELFF.

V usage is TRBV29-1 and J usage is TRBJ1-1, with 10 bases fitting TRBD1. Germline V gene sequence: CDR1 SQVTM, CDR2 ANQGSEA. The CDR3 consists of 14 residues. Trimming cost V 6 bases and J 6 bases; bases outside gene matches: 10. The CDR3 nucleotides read TGCAGCGTGCCCATCGGACAGGGGGGCCCTGAAGCTTTCTTT. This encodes CSVPIGQGGPEAFF.

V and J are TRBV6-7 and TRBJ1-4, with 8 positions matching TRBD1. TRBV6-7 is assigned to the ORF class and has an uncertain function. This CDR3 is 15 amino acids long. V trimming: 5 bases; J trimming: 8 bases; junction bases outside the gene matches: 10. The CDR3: CASSQYRGEREKLFF. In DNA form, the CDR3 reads TGTGCCAGCAGTCAATACAGGGGGGAAAGAGAAAAACTGTTTTTT.

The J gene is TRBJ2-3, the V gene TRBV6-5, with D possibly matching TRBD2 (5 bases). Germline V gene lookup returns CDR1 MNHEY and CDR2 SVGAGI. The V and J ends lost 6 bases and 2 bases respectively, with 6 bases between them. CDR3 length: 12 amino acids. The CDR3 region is CASRDSTDTQYF. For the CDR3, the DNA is TGTGCCAGCAGGGACTCCACAGATACGCAGTATTTT.

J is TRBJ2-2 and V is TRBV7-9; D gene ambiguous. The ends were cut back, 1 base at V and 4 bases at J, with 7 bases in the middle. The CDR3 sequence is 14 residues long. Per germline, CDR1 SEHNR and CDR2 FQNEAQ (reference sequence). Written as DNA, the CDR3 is TGTGCCAGCAGCTTAGTTGGGCTCACCGGGGAGCTGTTTTTT. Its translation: CASSLVGLTGELFF.

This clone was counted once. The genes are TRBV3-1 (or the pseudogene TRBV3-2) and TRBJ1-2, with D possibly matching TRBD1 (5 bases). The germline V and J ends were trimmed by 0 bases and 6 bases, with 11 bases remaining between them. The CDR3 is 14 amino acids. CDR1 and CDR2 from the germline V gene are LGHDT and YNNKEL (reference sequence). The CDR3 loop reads CASSQEYQGNGYTF. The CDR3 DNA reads TGTGCCAGCAGCCAAGAATACCAGGGTAATGGCTACACCTTC.

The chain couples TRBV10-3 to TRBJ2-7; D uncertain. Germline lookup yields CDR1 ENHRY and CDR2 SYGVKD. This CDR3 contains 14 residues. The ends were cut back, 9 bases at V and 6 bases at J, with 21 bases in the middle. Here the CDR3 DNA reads TGTGCCATAACCCCCGGGTCCTTGAGAAGCGAGCAGTACTTC. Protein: CAITPGSLRSEQYF.

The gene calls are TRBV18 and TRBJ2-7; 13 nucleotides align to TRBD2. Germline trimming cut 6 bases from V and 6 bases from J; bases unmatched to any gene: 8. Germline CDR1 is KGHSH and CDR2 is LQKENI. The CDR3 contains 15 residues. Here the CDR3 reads CASSPTSGRGLEQYF. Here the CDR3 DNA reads TGTGCCAGCTCGCCTACTAGCGGGAGGGGTCTCGAGCAGTACTTC.

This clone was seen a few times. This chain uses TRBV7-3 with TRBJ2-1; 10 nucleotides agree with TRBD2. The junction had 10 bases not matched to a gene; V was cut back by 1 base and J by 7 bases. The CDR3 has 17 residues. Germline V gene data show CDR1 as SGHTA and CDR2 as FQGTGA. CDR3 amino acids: CASSLNPLSGRANEQFF. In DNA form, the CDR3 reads TGTGCCAGCAGCTTAAATCCCCTCAGCGGGAGGGCGAATGAGCAGTTCTTC.